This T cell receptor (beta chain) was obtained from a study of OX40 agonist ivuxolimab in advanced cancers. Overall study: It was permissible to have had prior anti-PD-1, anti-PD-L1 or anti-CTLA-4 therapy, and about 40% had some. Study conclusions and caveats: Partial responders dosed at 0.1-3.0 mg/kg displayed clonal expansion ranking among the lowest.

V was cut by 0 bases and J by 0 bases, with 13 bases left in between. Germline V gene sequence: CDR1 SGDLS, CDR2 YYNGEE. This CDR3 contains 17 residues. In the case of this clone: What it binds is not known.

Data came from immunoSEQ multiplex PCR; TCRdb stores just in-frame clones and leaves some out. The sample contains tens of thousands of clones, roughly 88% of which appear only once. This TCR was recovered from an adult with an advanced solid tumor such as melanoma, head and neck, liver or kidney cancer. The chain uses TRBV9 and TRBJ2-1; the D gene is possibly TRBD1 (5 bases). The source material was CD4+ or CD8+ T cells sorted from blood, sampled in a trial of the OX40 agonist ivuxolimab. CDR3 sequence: CASSVDLQGSSYNEQFF. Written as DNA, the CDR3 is TGTGCCAGCAGCGTAGATTTGCAGGGCAGCTCCTACAATGAGCAGTTCTTC.